Detailed here is one T cell receptor beta chain. The data were produced by immunoSEQ multiplex PCR, yet TCRdb's version contains in-frame clones alone and is incomplete. The data hold around 40,000 clones, with roughly 75% observed a single time. The data derive from a study of blood T cell repertoires in COVID-19. Study as a whole: Samples representing acute and convalescent COVID-19 were sourced from the United States, Italy and Spain. Nucleic acid was either cDNA or gDNA, and it came from T cells, B-cell-depleted T cells, or PBMCs.

There are 14 residues in the CDR3. The ends lost 6 bases at V and 0 bases at J; junction bases unmatched: 6. Looked up from germline, CDR1 is SQVTM and CDR2 is ANQGSEA. J is TRBJ1-1 and V is TRBV29-1; TRBD1 aligns across 8 bases. The origin of this receptor is an elderly man with active or convalescent COVID-19. Sequencing was performed on peripheral blood. The chain's CDR3 is CSVVKQGVNTEAFF. The CDR3 DNA reads as TGCAGCGTCGTCAAACAGGGGGTGAACACTGAAGCTTTCTTT.